This TCR beta chain originates from a study of CD8+ T cells in alopecia areata. This clone was seen more than once but under ten times. Investigators isolated RNA and reverse transcribed it into cDNA to act as the sequencing template. Sequenced by immunoSEQ multiplex PCR; TCRdb stores in-frame clones only, minus some. The table has under 250,000 clones, around 62% seen once. Germline CDR1 GTSNPN, CDR2 SVGIG (reference sequence). Between the trimmed V and J ends, which lost 1 base and 8 bases, there was a span of 18 bases. The CDR3 spans 15 residues. The rearrangement links TRBV30 to TRBJ1-5; D is possibly TRBD1 (6 bases). This sequence was found in a human donor with alopecia areata. Material: CD4+ T cells sorted from blood, obtained at week 0. The CDR3 loop reads CAWSAGTRPREPQHF. For the CDR3, the DNA is TGTGCCTGGAGTGCAGGGACACGTCCTCGTGAGCCCCAGCATTTT.